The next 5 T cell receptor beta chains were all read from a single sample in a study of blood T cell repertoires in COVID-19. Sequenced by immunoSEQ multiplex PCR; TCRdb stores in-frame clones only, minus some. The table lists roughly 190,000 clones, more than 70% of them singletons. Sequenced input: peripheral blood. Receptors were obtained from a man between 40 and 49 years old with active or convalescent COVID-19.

In nucleotides, the CDR3 is TGTGCCAGCAGTAGGGACTACGTCGCTTTCTTT. Translation: CASSRDYVAFF. J is TRBJ1-1 and V is TRBV6-2 or TRBV6-3; D perhaps matches TRBD1 (5 bases). The germline gives CDR1 MNHEY, CDR2 SVGEGT. This CDR3 has 11 residues. V dropped 5 bases and J dropped 11 bases, with 12 bases sitting between them.

The DNA of the CDR3 is TGTGCCAGCAGCTTAAACAAGAACACTGAAGCTTTCTTT. It specifies CASSLNKNTEAFF. The J gene is TRBJ1-1, the V gene TRBV11-2, with D unresolved. The CDR3 loop spans 13 amino acids. Between the trimmed V and J ends, which lost 2 bases and 1 base, there was a span of 5 bases. The V gene's germline CDR1 is SGHAT and CDR2 FQNNGV.

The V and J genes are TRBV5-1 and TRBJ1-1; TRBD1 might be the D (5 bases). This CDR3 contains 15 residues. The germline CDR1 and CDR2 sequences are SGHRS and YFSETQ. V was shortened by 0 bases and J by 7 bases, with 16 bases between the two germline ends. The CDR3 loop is CASSLGPGEDFEAFF. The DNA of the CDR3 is TGCGCCAGCAGCTTGGGTCCGGGGGAGGATTTTGAAGCTTTCTTT. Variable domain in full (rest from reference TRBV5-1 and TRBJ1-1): KAGVTQTPRYLIKTRGQQVTLSCSPISGHRSVSWYQQTPGQGLQFLFEYFSETQRNKGNFPGRFSGRQFSNSRSEMNVSTLELGDSALYLCASSLGPGEDFEAFFGQGTRLTVV.

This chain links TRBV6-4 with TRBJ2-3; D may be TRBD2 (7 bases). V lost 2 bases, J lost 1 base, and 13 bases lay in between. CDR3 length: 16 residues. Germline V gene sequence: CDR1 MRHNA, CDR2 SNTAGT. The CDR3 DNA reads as TGTGCCAGCAGTGACGCGGGGGCGCGGGGCACAGATACGCAGTATTTT. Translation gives CASSDAGARGTDTQYF.

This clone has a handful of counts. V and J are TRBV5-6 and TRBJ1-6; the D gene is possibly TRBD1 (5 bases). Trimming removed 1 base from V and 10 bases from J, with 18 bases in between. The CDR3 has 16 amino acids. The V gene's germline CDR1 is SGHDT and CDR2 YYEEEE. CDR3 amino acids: CASSLTTGPLGSPLHF. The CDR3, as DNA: TGTGCCAGCAGCTTGACTACAGGTCCGTTGGGATCACCCCTCCACTTT.